These 32 T cell receptor beta chains were all obtained from the same sample, sequenced in a study of graft-versus-host responses after intestinal transplantation. Sequencing was performed with immunoSEQ multiplex PCR; in TCRdb, only in-frame clones are kept and a portion is missing. The sample consists of more than 100,000 clones, roughly 93% of them appearing once. Antigens for these TCRs are unknown. Sample: unstimulated CD4+ T cells sorted from spleen or lymph node cells, taken before intestinal transplant. These receptor sequences come from a human donor who received an intestinal transplant.

The V and J genes are TRBV5-1 and TRBJ2-1, with 14 bases matching TRBD2. The trim removed 2 bases at V and 8 bases at J, leaving 9 bases unmatched. There are 17 residues in the CDR3. The germline gives CDR1 SGHRS, CDR2 YFSETQ. CDR3 bases: TGCGCCAGCAGCTTAGGGACTAGCGGGAGTGTTAGCTATGAGCAGTTCTTC. Its protein is CASSLGTSGSVSYEQFF.

The V and J genes are TRBV5-1 and TRBJ1-1; D unresolved. CDR1 and CDR2 from the germline V gene are SGHRS and YFSETQ. This CDR3 region has 14 residues. Trimming left V 4 bases short and J 0 bases short, with 10 bases between. The CDR3 DNA is TGCGCCAGCAGCGCTGATACCCTGAACACTGAAGCTTTCTTT. Translating it yields CASSADTLNTEAFF.

This chain uses TRBV2 with TRBJ1-4; weak D call: TRBD1 (5 bases). The CDR3 extends over 13 amino acids. Germline V gene lookup returns CDR1 SNHLY and CDR2 FYNNEI. V lost 7 bases and J lost 10, with 16 bases in between. The chain's CDR3 is CASNITPRGKLFF. Here the CDR3 DNA reads TGTGCCAGCAACATCACCCCGAGGGGAAAACTGTTTTTT. Together with reference TRBV2 and TRBJ1-4, the CDR3 gives the full variable domain: EPEVTQTPSHQVTQMGQEVILRCVPISNHLYFYWYRQILGQKVEFLVSFYNNEISEKSEIFDDQFSVERPDGSNFTLKIRSTKLEDSAMYFCASNITPRGKLFFGSGTQLSVL.

The chain joins TRBV7-3 to TRBJ2-1; 9 nucleotides agree with TRBD2. The CDR3 length is 14 residues. Germline values: CDR1 SGHTA, CDR2 FQGTGA. V was clipped by 4 bases and J by 8 bases; unmatched bases: 6. The CDR3 protein is CASSSGTSQHEQFF. DNA for the CDR3: TGTGCCAGCAGCTCCGGGACTAGCCAGCATGAGCAGTTCTTC.

The chain carries TRBV5-1 and TRBJ2-1, with 7 positions matching TRBD1. V gave up 6 bases and J gave up 9 bases; unmatched junction bases: 18. This CDR3 is 16 amino acids long. Germline CDR1 SGHRS, CDR2 YFSETQ. The CDR3 region is CASNRDRAQGPSEQFF. For the CDR3, the DNA is TGCGCCAGCAACCGTGACCGGGCACAGGGGCCCAGTGAGCAGTTCTTC.

V gene TRBV6-5 combines with J gene TRBJ1-5; 7 bases are a match to TRBD1. Looked up from germline, CDR1 is MNHEY and CDR2 is SVGAGI. The CDR3 spans 15 residues. V trimming: 5 bases; J trimming: 3 bases; junction bases outside the gene matches: 7. CDR3 in DNA: TGTGCCAGCAGTCAAGACAGGGCATACAATCAGCCCCAGCATTTT. Its translation: CASSQDRAYNQPQHF.

The chain links TRBV5-1 to TRBJ2-7, with 9 bases that match TRBD2. Germline V lookup: CDR1 SGHRS, CDR2 YFSETQ. Trimming took 3 bases from V and 4 from J; bases not matched to a gene: 5. The CDR3 runs 14 residues. The CDR3 region is CASSSTSGPYEQYF. DNA of the CDR3: TGCGCCAGCAGCTCGACTAGCGGACCATACGAGCAGTACTTC.

V and J are TRBV5-8 and TRBJ1-3; D may be TRBD1 (5 bases). CDR1 is SGHTS, CDR2 YDEGEE, per germline. This CDR3 is 16 amino acids long. Trimming cost V 0 bases and J 4 bases, with 14 bases left between them. DNA of the CDR3: TGTGCCAGCAGCTTGGAAGGTCTGGGGCGAGGAAACACCATATATTTT. It yields the protein CASSLEGLGRGNTIYF.

The rearrangement links TRBV5-1 to TRBJ2-7, with no clear D. The CDR3 is 12 residues long. Looked up from germline, CDR1 is SGHRS and CDR2 is YFSETQ. The V end lost 3 bases, the J end lost 3 bases, and 7 bases lay between the germline ends. In nucleotides, the CDR3 is TGCGCCAGCAGCTCTTCCAACTACGAGCAGTACTTC. This codes for CASSSSNYEQYF.

This chain joins TRBV5-1 and TRBJ1-1; D is unresolved. The V gene lost 4 bases and the J gene lost 1 base, with 14 bases spanning the gap. This CDR3 is built from 15 residues. CDR1 and CDR2 (germline): SGHRS, YFSETQ. CDR3 sequence (DNA): TGCGCCAGCAGCCCTGGCGGGCTAGAGAACACTGAAGCTTTCTTT. Translation gives CASSPGGLENTEAFF.

J is TRBJ1-1 and V is TRBV28, with TRBD1 matching over 7 bases. This CDR3 is 13 amino acids long. Per the germline V gene, CDR1 is MDHEN and CDR2 is SYDVKM. V lost 5 bases, J lost 11 bases, and 11 bases stayed unmatched. The CDR3 region is CASSGDSGIGAFF. The CDR3 nucleotides read TGTGCCAGCAGTGGGGACAGCGGGATTGGGGCTTTCTTT.

The J gene is TRBJ2-1, the V gene TRBV7-9; D tentatively reads TRBD1 or TRBD2 (5 bases each). V lost 3 bases to trimming and J lost 8 bases, with 17 bases between them. CDR3 size: 15 residues. CDR1 SEHNR and CDR2 FQNEAQ come from the germline V gene (reference sequence). CDR3 sequence: CASSFGDASSHEQFF. CDR3 coding DNA: TGTGCCAGCAGCTTTGGGGACGCCAGTTCCCATGAGCAGTTCTTC.

The J gene is TRBJ1-5, the V gene TRBV6-1; the D is unclear. The germline V gene encodes CDR1 MNHNS and CDR2 SASEGT. Trimming took 6 bases from V and 3 from J, leaving 15 bases between them. The CDR3 contains 15 residues. CDR3 in DNA: TGTGCCAGCAGCATTATGTGGGATTCCAATCAGCCCCAGCATTTT. This translates into CASSIMWDSNQPQHF.

The V gene is TRBV2, the J gene TRBJ2-3; D uncertain. This CDR3 has 15 amino acids. The V gene's germline CDR1 is SNHLY and CDR2 FYNNEI. V was shortened by 4 bases and J by 1 base, with 12 bases between the two germline ends. The CDR3 is CASSGVSQRTDTQYF. CDR3 DNA sequence: TGTGCCAGCAGTGGGGTCTCCCAACGCACAGATACGCAGTATTTT.

This clone was found a few times. The chain employs TRBV14 and TRBJ2-1, with 11 bases lining up with TRBD2. Germline-derived CDR1 and CDR2 are SGHDN and FVKESK. CDR3 length equals 15 residues. Trimming took 4 bases from V and 4 from J; bases not matched to a gene: 3. This chain's CDR3 is CASSPLAGGYNEQFF. As DNA, the CDR3 is TGTGCCAGCAGCCCCCTAGCGGGAGGATACAATGAGCAGTTCTTC.

V gene TRBV25-1 combines with J gene TRBJ2-2; D uncertain. V lost 7 bases and J 4 bases, leaving 7 bases between the germline ends. CDR3 size: 12 residues. Germline V lookup: CDR1 MGHDK, CDR2 SYGVNS. CDR3 nucleotides: TGTGCCAGCACGTTTGGCACCGGGGAGCTGTTTTTT. Protein sequence: CASTFGTGELFF. The complete variable domain, with remaining parts taken from reference TRBV25-1 and TRBJ2-2, reads EADIYQTPRYLVIGTGKKITLECSQTMGHDKMYWYQQDPGMELHLIHYSYGVNSTEKGDLSSESTVSRIRTEHFPLTLESARPSHTSQYLCASTFGTGELFFGEGSRLTVL.

V and J are TRBV27 and TRBJ1-2; 11 positions match TRBD1. J was trimmed by 8 bases and V by 7 bases; bases with no gene match: 15. There are 16 residues in the CDR3. Germline V gene data show CDR1 as MNHEY and CDR2 as SMNVEV (reference sequence). In DNA, the CDR3 is TGTGCCAGCACCTCGGACAGGGGGCGCGGAAGCGGAGGCTACACCTTC. This encodes CASTSDRGRGSGGYTF.

CDR3 sequence: CASSALGPDTQYF. The CDR3 DNA follows: TGCGCCAGCAGCGCCCTCGGCCCTGATACGCAGTATTTT. The chain couples TRBV5-1 to TRBJ2-3, with D unclear. V was shortened by 4 bases and J by 6 bases, with 12 bases between the two germline ends. The germline CDR1 and CDR2 sequences are SGHRS and YFSETQ. This CDR3 has 13 amino acids.

The genes are TRBV11-2 and TRBJ2-5; no definite D call. CDR1 and CDR2 (germline): SGHAT, FQNNGV. This CDR3 region has 13 residues. The V end was cut by 2 bases, the J end by 7 bases, with 11 bases between. The CDR3 sequence: CASSLSSSVTQYF. The CDR3, as DNA: TGTGCCAGCAGCTTATCTAGTTCGGTGACCCAGTACTTC.

The gene calls are TRBV5-1 and TRBJ2-1, with 11 positions matching TRBD2. V lost 2 bases and J lost 8; bases outside the gene matches: 6. The CDR3 runs 15 residues. CDR1 and CDR2 from the germline V gene are SGHRS and YFSETQ. The CDR3 bases are TGCGCCAGCAGCTTTAGCGGGAGGGCCGTGGATGAGCAGTTCTTC. This sequence encodes CASSFSGRAVDEQFF.

V gene TRBV18 combines with J gene TRBJ2-7, with 9 bases matching TRBD1. Germline V CDR1 and CDR2: KGHSH, LQKENI. With V trimmed by 3 bases and J by 6 bases, 9 bases remained unmatched. The CDR3 is 15 amino acids. CDR3 in amino acids: CASSPGQGDSREQYF. In DNA, the CDR3 is TGTGCCAGCTCACCGGGACAGGGTGACTCGCGCGAGCAGTACTTC.

This chain connects TRBV30 to TRBJ2-6; no definite D call. The CDR3 is 16 residues long. Trimming stripped 2 bases from V and 0 bases from J, with 11 bases between. Germline CDR1 GTSNPN, CDR2 SVGIG (reference sequence). CDR3 coding DNA: TGTGCCTGGAGTTATGCGCGGAGCTCTGGGGCCAACGTCCTGACTTTC. This translates into CAWSYARSSGANVLTF.

The chain couples TRBV30 to TRBJ2-3; 9 bases are shared with TRBD2. J gave up 1 base and V 1 base, and 3 bases lay outside the gene matches. This CDR3 is 15 amino acids long. Germline V gene lookup returns CDR1 GTSNPN and CDR2 SVGIG (reference sequence). The CDR3 region has the DNA TGTGCCTGGAGTGACAGCGGGAGGCGCACAGATACGCAGTATTTT. Protein sequence: CAWSDSGRRTDTQYF. Full variable domain (outside the CDR3, taken from reference TRBV30 and TRBJ2-3): SQTIHQWPATLVQPVGSPLSLECTVEGTSNPNLYWYRQAAGRGLQLLFYSVGIGQISSEVPQNLSASRPQDRQFILSSKKLLLSDSGFYLCAWSDSGRRTDTQYFGPGTRLTVL.

Details on this clone: At one of its ends the junction is not consistent with the germline gene, which may arise from a read error. This chain connects TRBV7-7 to TRBJ2-3; 11 bases are a match to TRBD2. This CDR3 is built from 18 residues. Per the germline V gene, CDR1 is SSHAT and CDR2 is FNYEAQ (reference sequence). The CDR3 protein is CASSASPIAGGRTDTQYF. CDR3 nucleotide sequence: TGTGCTAGCAGCGCCTCCCCAATAGCGGGAGGGCGCACAGATACGCAGTATTTT.

The chain has TRBV10-3 and TRBJ2-7; weak D call: TRBD1 (6 bases). CDR3 length: 13 residues. In germline, CDR1 is ENHRY, CDR2 SYGVKD. Trimming removed 4 bases at V and 1 base at J, with 8 bases between. The CDR3 reads CAISGQESYEQYF. CDR3 DNA: TGTGCCATCAGTGGACAGGAATCCTACGAGCAGTACTTC.

CDR3 in DNA: TGTGCCACCAGCAGGATGGGGGGCGTATCTAGAAACACCATATATTTT. This translates into CATSRMGGVSRNTIYF. V is TRBV15 and J is TRBJ1-3; TRBD1 is a possible D gene (6 bases). CDR3 length: 16 residues. V dropped 3 bases and J dropped 5 bases, with 17 bases sitting between them. In germline, CDR1 is LNHNV, CDR2 YYDKDF (reference sequence).

The chain recombines TRBV6-6 with TRBJ1-1, with a tentative D call TRBD1 (6 bases). The CDR3 runs to 15 residues. From germline, CDR1 is MNHNY and CDR2 SVGAGI (reference sequence). The V end was cut by 7 bases, the J end by 5 bases, with 20 bases between. The CDR3 bases are TGTGCCAGCACCGAACCGACAGGAAGGGGGACTGAAGCTTTCTTT. This encodes CASTEPTGRGTEAFF.

The chain has TRBV2 and TRBJ2-7; perhaps TRBD2 as D (6 bases). Deletions cut 6 bases from V and 1 base from J, with 16 bases between. This CDR3 contains 15 residues. Per germline, CDR1 SNHLY and CDR2 FYNNEI. The CDR3 DNA reads as TGTGCCAGCAGGCTTTTCCGGGAGATATCCTACGAGCAGTACTTC. It encodes CASRLFREISYEQYF.

The V gene is TRBV19, the J gene TRBJ2-1; D perhaps matches TRBD1 (6 bases). The ends were cut back, 5 bases at V and 6 bases at J, with 20 bases in the middle. Germline loops: CDR1 LNHDA, CDR2 SQIVND (reference sequence). The CDR3 has 16 residues. CDR3 in DNA: TGTGCCAGTAGTTCCCGTAGGGGGTTAATGGTCAATGAGCAGTTCTTC. This encodes CASSSRRGLMVNEQFF.

This chain links TRBV7-3 with TRBJ2-1, with 9 bases fitting TRBD2. The CDR3 runs 19 residues. V dropped 4 bases and J dropped 0; count of bases not matched to a gene: 13. Germline V gene lookup returns CDR1 SGHTA and CDR2 FQGTGA. Here the CDR3 reads CASSSRPSGDPSSYNEQFF. CDR3 sequence (DNA): TGTGCCAGCAGCTCTCGGCCTAGCGGGGATCCCAGCTCCTACAATGAGCAGTTCTTC.

This clone appeared once. The CDR3 region has the DNA TGCGCCAGCAGCTTGGGGCTCGGTAGGGTCACTGAAGCTTTCTTT. It is translated as CASSLGLGRVTEAFF. The V gene is TRBV5-1, the J gene TRBJ1-1; D remains ambiguous. V was shortened by 0 bases and J by 4 bases, with 13 bases between the two germline ends. Per the germline V gene, CDR1 is SGHRS and CDR2 is YFSETQ. The CDR3 has 15 amino acids.

The chain joins TRBV7-3 to TRBJ2-3; TRBD1 agrees at 9 bases. Germline loops: CDR1 SGHTA, CDR2 FQGTGA. The V and J ends lost 4 bases and 1 base, in that order; junction bases with no gene match: 0. This CDR3 spans 14 amino acids. The CDR3 DNA reads TGTGCCAGCAGCTACAGGGGGCGCACAGATACGCAGTATTTT. As protein: CASSYRGRTDTQYF. Variable domain in full (rest from reference TRBV7-3 and TRBJ2-3): GAGVSQTPSNKVTEKGKYVELRCDPISGHTALYWYRQSLGQGPEFLIYFQGTGAADDSGLPNDRFFAVRPEGSVSTLKIQRTERGDSAVYLCASSYRGRTDTQYFGPGTRLTVL.